These 18 T cell receptor beta chains were all obtained from the same sample, sequenced in a study of cytomegalovirus exposure and HLA in healthy donors. The primer mix had 60 Vbeta and 13 Jbeta primers. Measured with immunoSEQ multiplex PCR; TCRdb has only the in-frame clones, and not every one. The sample shows approximately 100,000 clones, 60% to 85% of them seen only once. The sequenced sample consisted of PBMCs. Receptors were obtained from a man aged 55 to 70 in good health and CMV-seropositive.

Remarks on this clone: The same CDR3 arises from other DNA sequences in this sample as well. This rearrangement joins TRBV5-1 to TRBJ2-5, with 7 bases identical to TRBD2. The ends lost 0 bases at V and 4 bases at J; junction bases unmatched: 0. Germline CDR1 and CDR2: SGHRS and YFSETQ. CDR3 size: 13 residues. CDR3 region: CASSLAGGETQYF. Written as DNA, the CDR3 is TGCGCCAGCAGCTTGGCGGGAGGAGAGACCCAGTACTTC.

This chain connects TRBV11-2 to TRBJ1-2, with D perhaps TRBD1 (5 bases). There are 12 residues in the CDR3. The germline V gene has CDR1 SGHAT and CDR2 FQNNGV. The germline V and J ends were trimmed by 7 bases and 2 bases, with 8 bases remaining between them. For the CDR3, the DNA is TGTGCCAGCATTGGGGGGAACTATGGCTACACCTTC. This translates into CASIGGNYGYTF. The full variable domain, its missing parts supplied by reference TRBV11-2 and TRBJ1-2, is EAGVAQSPRYKIIEKRQSVAFWCNPISGHATLYWYQQILGQGPKLLIQFQNNGVVDDSQLPKDRFSAERLKGVDSTLKIQPAKLEDSAVYLCASIGGNYGYTFGSGTRLTVV.

The sample holds a few counts of this clone. This rearrangement joins TRBV7-9 to TRBJ2-7; the D gene is possibly TRBD1 (7 bases). The CDR3 sequence is 15 residues long. The V and J ends lost 4 bases and 0 bases respectively, with 13 bases between them. CDR1 is SEHNR and CDR2 is FQNEAQ in the germline V gene (reference sequence). The CDR3 is CASSWGDSSSYEQYF. Here the CDR3 DNA reads TGTGCCAGCAGCTGGGGGGACAGTAGCTCCTACGAGCAGTACTTC. Drawing the rest from reference TRBV7-9 and TRBJ2-7, the complete variable domain is DTGVSQNPRHKITKRGQNVTFRCDPISEHNRLYWYRQTLGQGPEFLTYFQNEAQLEKSRLLSDRFSAERPKGSFSTLEIQRTEQGDSAMYLCASSWGDSSSYEQYFGPGTRLTVT.

The V call is TRBV7-9, the J call TRBJ2-3; TRBD2 matches at 8 bases. The CDR3 is 15 residues long. CDR1 is SEHNR and CDR2 is FQNEAQ in the germline V gene (reference sequence). V was pared by 3 bases and J by 5 bases, with 7 bases of the junction left unmatched. CDR3 sequence reads: CASSLSRGARDTQYF. CDR3 coding DNA: TGTGCCAGCAGCTTGTCGCGGGGGGCTAGAGATACGCAGTATTTT.

This sequence joins TRBV5-4 and TRBJ2-2; TRBD2 matches 7 bases. J gave up 3 bases and V 3 bases, and 11 bases lay outside the gene matches. Germline CDR1 SGHNT, CDR2 YYREEE (reference sequence). CDR3 length equals 17 residues. CDR3: CASSSLAGLGDTGELFF. CDR3 coding DNA: TGTGCCAGCAGCTCTTTAGCGGGCCTGGGGGACACCGGGGAGCTGTTTTTT.

The V gene is TRBV2, the J gene TRBJ2-7, with no clear D. Per the germline V gene, CDR1 is SNHLY and CDR2 is FYNNEI. This CDR3 has 13 residues. V was pared by 4 bases and J by 6 bases, with 13 bases between. In DNA form, the CDR3 reads TGTGCCAGCAGTGGGTACACCCTCGCCGAGCAGTACTTC. Protein product: CASSGYTLAEQYF.

This chain joins TRBV4-3 and TRBJ1-5; 7 bases align to TRBD1. The CDR3 is 15 residues long. J was trimmed by 5 bases and V by 0 bases; bases with no gene match: 4. The germline V gene has CDR1 LGHNA and CDR2 YSLEER. The CDR3 reads CASSQDPTGYQPQHF. In DNA, the CDR3 is TGCGCCAGCAGCCAAGACCCGACAGGGTATCAGCCCCAGCATTTT.

The rearrangement uses TRBV30 and TRBJ2-2; the D gene is possibly TRBD1 (6 bases). V was clipped by 4 bases and J by 6 bases, with 12 bases between them. Germline lookup yields CDR1 GTSNPN and CDR2 SVGIG (reference sequence). The CDR3 consists of 13 residues. CDR3 bases: TGTGCCTGGAATAGGGACAAATCCGGGGAGCTGTTTTTT. It translates to CAWNRDKSGELFF.

The chain couples TRBV27 to TRBJ1-5; the match to TRBD1 covers 8 bases. The CDR3 extends over 16 amino acids. Germline V gene lookup returns CDR1 MNHEY and CDR2 SMNVEV (reference sequence). Trimming removed 5 bases from V and 2 bases from J; junction bases left unmatched: 8. As DNA, the CDR3 is TGTGCCAGCAGTCCGTGGACAGGGTTAGGCAATCAGCCCCAGCATTTT. It codes for CASSPWTGLGNQPQHF.

This sequence joins TRBV10-3 and TRBJ2-1; 7 nucleotides agree with TRBD2. V lost 2 bases, J lost 3 bases, and 1 base stayed unmatched. The CDR3 contains 14 residues. The germline CDR1 and CDR2 sequences are ENHRY and SYGVKD. The chain's CDR3 is CAISEGGSYNEQFF. In DNA, the CDR3 is TGTGCCATCAGTGAGGGCGGGAGCTACAATGAGCAGTTCTTC.

This clone was counted between two and nine times. The chain joins TRBV2 to TRBJ2-7; 9 bases are shared with TRBD1. V shed 8 bases, J shed 1 base, and the junction held 6 bases outside the gene matches. The CDR3 runs 14 residues. Germline V CDR1 and CDR2: SNHLY, FYNNEI. The CDR3, as DNA: TGTGCCAGCGAAACCGGGACAGGGTCCTACGAGCAGTACTTC. As protein: CASETGTGSYEQYF. Variable domain in full (rest from reference TRBV2 and TRBJ2-7): EPEVTQTPSHQVTQMGQEVILRCVPISNHLYFYWYRQILGQKVEFLVSFYNNEISEKSEIFDDQFSVERPDGSNFTLKIRSTKLEDSAMYFCASETGTGSYEQYFGPGTRLTVT.

This chain uses TRBV2 with TRBJ1-6; perhaps TRBD1 as D (6 bases). The germline V and J ends were trimmed by 7 bases and 10 bases, with 14 bases remaining between them. This CDR3 region has 13 residues. CDR1 and CDR2 (germline): SNHLY, FYNNEI. The CDR3 DNA reads TGTGCCAGCATGGACAGCAACAAATCACCCCTCCACTTT. This encodes CASMDSNKSPLHF.

This rearrangement joins TRBV28 to TRBJ2-7; 7 bases line up with TRBD2. Looked up from germline, CDR1 is MDHEN and CDR2 is SYDVKM. CDR3 length equals 15 residues. V lost 1 base to trimming and J lost 0 bases; unmatched junction nucleotides: 3. As DNA, the CDR3 is TGTGCCAGCAGTTTATCGGGACTACCCTCCTACGAGCAGTACTTC. Encoded protein: CASSLSGLPSYEQYF.

A few counts support this clone. The rearrangement joins TRBV15 to TRBJ1-5, with TRBD1 matching over 7 bases. The CDR3 extends over 13 amino acids. The germline V gene encodes CDR1 LNHNV and CDR2 YYDKDF (reference sequence). V was pared by 7 bases and J by 2 bases, with 2 bases of the junction left unmatched. The CDR3 here is CATKGQGNQPQHF. DNA for the CDR3: TGTGCCACCAAAGGACAGGGCAATCAGCCCCAGCATTTT.

The V and J genes are TRBV30 and TRBJ2-7, with 8 bases identical to TRBD1. CDR1 is GTSNPN and CDR2 is SVGIG in the germline V gene (reference sequence). The CDR3 loop spans 15 amino acids. The V and J ends lost 7 bases and 0 bases, in that order; junction bases with no gene match: 11. The CDR3 DNA reads TGTGCCTATCAAGGCAGGGGGCAATACTCCTACGAGCAGTACTTC. It specifies CAYQGRGQYSYEQYF. Together with reference TRBV30 and TRBJ2-7, the CDR3 gives the full variable domain: SQTIHQWPATLVQPVGSPLSLECTVEGTSNPNLYWYRQAAGRGLQLLFYSVGIGQISSEVPQNLSASRPQDRQFILSSKKLLLSDSGFYLCAYQGRGQYSYEQYFGPGTRLTVT.

V gene TRBV30 combines with J gene TRBJ2-3, with no clear D. The CDR3 spans 9 residues. Germline V gene sequence: CDR1 GTSNPN, CDR2 SVGIG (reference sequence). Deletions cut 4 bases from V and 14 bases from J, with 10 bases between. The CDR3 loop is CAWIPPGYF. In DNA form, the CDR3 reads TGTGCCTGGATCCCTCCGGGGTATTTT.

The V gene is TRBV19, the J gene TRBJ2-2; D possibly corresponds to TRBD1 (6 bases). CDR1 and CDR2 (germline): LNHDA, SQIVND (reference sequence). This CDR3 has 15 amino acids. Trimming pared 5 bases from V and 0 bases from J, leaving 10 bases between. Here the CDR3 DNA reads TGTGCCAGTAGTGCCGGACAGACGAACACCGGGGAGCTGTTTTTT. It translates to CASSAGQTNTGELFF.

V is TRBV11-2 and J is TRBJ2-7; 8 bases are a match to TRBD1. The CDR3 consists of 14 residues. Germline V gene lookup returns CDR1 SGHAT and CDR2 FQNNGV. V gave up 2 bases and J gave up 5 bases; unmatched junction bases: 5. This chain's CDR3 is CASSLRQGWDEQYF. The DNA for the CDR3 is TGTGCCAGCAGCTTAAGACAGGGGTGGGACGAGCAGTACTTC.